A selection of T cell receptor beta chains follows, all from one sample in a study of cytomegalovirus exposure and HLA in healthy donors. Assay used: immunoSEQ multiplex PCR; TCRdb lists only in-frame clones, some missing. Of about 70,000 clones listed, 86% are singletons. Sequences were obtained from PBMCs. Receptor source: a woman aged 30 to 39 in good health and CMV-seronegative. The CDR3 runs from the conserved cysteine through the conserved F or W.

>TRBJ1-5|TRBV28
CASSLRRNNQPQHF
>TRBJ2-7|TRBV4-3
CASSQDRATGRYEQYF
>TRBJ2-1|TRBV18
CASSQTGLAGGRNEQFF
>TRBJ2-2|TRBV2
CASTSGANTGELFF
>TRBJ1-1|TRBV5-4
CASSPRDRGLQAEAFF
>TRBJ2-7|TRBV19
CASSLLASGYEQYF
>TRBJ2-3|TRBV29-1
CSVEDLKGGGRTDTQYF
>TRBJ1-4|TRBV2
CASSEAPGSGEKLFF
>TRBJ1-2|TRBV18
CASSPPNLSDNYGYTF
>TRBJ1-5|TRBV7-6
CASSGQDTQPQHF
>TRBJ2-3|TRBV4-3
CASSQNLAADTQYF
>TRBJ2-3|TRBV5-1
CASSLYTDTQYF
>TRBJ2-5|TRBV5-6
CASSSHSGRGRETQYF
>TRBJ1-1|TRBV25-1
CAAGGGMNTEAFF
>TRBJ1-5|TRBV27
CASSLLGGNQPQHF
>TRBJ2-7|TRBV5-1
CASSPGLAGAEQYF
>TRBJ1-1|TRBV5-1
CASSFDTGTGANTEAFF
>TRBJ2-5|TRBV7-9
CASTPGTGWETQYF
>TRBJ2-7|TRBV5-1
CASGPGLAGYEQYF
>TRBJ2-7|TRBV7-2
CASSLGGIGREGTDEQYF
>TRBJ2-3|TRBV28
CASSLLGRDTQYF
>TRBJ2-1|TRBV9
CASSAKGQGADNEQFF
>TRBJ2-2|TRBV28
CASRPGTGGTGELFF
>TRBJ2-3|TRBV5-1
CASSSGIVETDTQYF
>TRBJ2-3|TRBV5-4
CASSFGTDTQYF